The T cell receptor (beta chain) under discussion was sequenced for a study of T cell responses to AZD1222 COVID-19 vaccine. Study results and limitations: Repertoire sampling occurred only after the peak T cell response. Unmutated variant regions are reportedly the target of nearly half of TCRs that are spike-specific. Donors, mostly white British, included more females; clonal diversity was possibly underestimated.

In regard to this clone: Its target is not known.

Produced via immunoSEQ multiplex PCR; TCRdb's table is partial and in-frame only. The profile covers some 120,000 clones, with 70% to 90% appearing a single time and 9% to 9.5% taken by the ten largest. This CDR3 is built from 15 residues. Looked up from germline, CDR1 is SGHRS and CDR2 is YFSETQ. The J segment lost 0 bases and the V segment lost 4 bases, leaving 7 bases of the junction unmatched. The specimen was peripheral blood, collected on day 0 of AZD1222 vaccination. The receptor was isolated from an adult in good health. V gene TRBV5-1 combines with J gene TRBJ2-7, with TRBD2 identical over 7 bases. The chain's CDR3 is CASSNQRGSSYEQYF. CDR3 nucleotide sequence: TGCGCCAGCAGCAATCAGCGGGGATCCTCCTACGAGCAGTACTTC. The whole variable domain, remainder taken from reference TRBV5-1 and TRBJ2-7, is KAGVTQTPRYLIKTRGQQVTLSCSPISGHRSVSWYQQTPGQGLQFLFEYFSETQRNKGNFPGRFSGRQFSNSRSEMNVSTLELGDSALYLCASSNQRGSSYEQYFGPGTRLTVT.